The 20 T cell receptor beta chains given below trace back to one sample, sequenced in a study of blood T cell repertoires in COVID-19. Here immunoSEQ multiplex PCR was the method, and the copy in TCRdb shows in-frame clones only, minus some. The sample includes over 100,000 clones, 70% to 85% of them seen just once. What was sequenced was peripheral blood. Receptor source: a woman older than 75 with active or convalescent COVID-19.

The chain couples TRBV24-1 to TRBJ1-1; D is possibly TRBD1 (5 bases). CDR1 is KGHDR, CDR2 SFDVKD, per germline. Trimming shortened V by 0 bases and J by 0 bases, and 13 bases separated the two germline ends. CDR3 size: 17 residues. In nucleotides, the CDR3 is TGTGCCACCAGTGATTTGTGGGGGGGATCGGTGAACACTGAAGCTTTCTTT. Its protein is CATSDLWGGSVNTEAFF.

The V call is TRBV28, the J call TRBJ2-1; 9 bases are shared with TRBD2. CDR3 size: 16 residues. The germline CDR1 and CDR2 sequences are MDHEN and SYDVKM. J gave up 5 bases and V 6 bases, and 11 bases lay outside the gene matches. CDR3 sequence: CASRLPGTSPNNEQFF. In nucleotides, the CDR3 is TGTGCCAGCAGGCTACCCGGGACTAGCCCTAACAATGAGCAGTTCTTC.

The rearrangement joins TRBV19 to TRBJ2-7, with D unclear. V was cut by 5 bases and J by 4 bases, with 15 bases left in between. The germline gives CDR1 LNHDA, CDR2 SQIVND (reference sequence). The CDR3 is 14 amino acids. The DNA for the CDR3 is TGTGCCAGTAGTCCCTCCCTGTCCGTATACGAGCAGTACTTC. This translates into CASSPSLSVYEQYF.

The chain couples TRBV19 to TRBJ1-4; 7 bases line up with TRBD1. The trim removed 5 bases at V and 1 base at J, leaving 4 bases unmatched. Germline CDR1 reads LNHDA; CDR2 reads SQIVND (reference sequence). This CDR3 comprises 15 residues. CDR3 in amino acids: CASSDRQGTNEKLFF. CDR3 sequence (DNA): TGTGCCAGTAGTGACAGACAGGGAACTAATGAAAAACTGTTTTTT.

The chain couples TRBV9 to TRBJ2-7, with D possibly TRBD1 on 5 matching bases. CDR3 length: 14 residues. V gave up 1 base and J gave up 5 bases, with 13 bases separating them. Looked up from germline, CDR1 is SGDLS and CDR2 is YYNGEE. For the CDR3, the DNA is TGTGCCAGCAGCGTACAGGGTATCAGTAACGAGCAGTACTTC. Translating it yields CASSVQGISNEQYF.

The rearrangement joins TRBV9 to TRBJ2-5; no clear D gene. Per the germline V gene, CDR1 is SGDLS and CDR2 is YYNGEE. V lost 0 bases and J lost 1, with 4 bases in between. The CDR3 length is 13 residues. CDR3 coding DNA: TGTGCCAGCAGCGTAGATCTCCAAGAGACCCAGTACTTC. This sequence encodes CASSVDLQETQYF.

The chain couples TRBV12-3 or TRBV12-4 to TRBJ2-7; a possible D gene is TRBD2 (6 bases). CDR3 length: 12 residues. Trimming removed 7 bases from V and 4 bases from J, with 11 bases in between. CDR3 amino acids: CASKSSGYEQYF. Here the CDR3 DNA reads TGTGCCAGCAAATCGAGCGGGTACGAGCAGTACTTC.

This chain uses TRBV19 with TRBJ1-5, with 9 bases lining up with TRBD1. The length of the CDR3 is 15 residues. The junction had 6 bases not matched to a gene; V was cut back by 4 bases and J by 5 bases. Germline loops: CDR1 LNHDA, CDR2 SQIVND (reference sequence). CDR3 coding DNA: TGTGCCAGTAGTACCATACAGGGGGCAGATCAGCCCCAGCATTTT. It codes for CASSTIQGADQPQHF.

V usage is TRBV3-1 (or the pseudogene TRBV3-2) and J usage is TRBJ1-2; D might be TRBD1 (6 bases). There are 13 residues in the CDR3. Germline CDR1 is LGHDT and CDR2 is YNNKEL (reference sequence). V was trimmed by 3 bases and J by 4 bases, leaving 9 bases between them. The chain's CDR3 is CASSQTGSYGYTF. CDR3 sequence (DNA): TGTGCCAGCAGCCAGACAGGATCCTATGGCTACACCTTC.

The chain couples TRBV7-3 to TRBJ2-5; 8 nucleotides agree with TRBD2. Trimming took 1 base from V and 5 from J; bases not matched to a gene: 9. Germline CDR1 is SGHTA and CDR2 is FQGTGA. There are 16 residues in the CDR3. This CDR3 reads CASSLNGGRSVETQYF. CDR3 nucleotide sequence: TGTGCCAGCAGCTTAAACGGCGGGAGGTCGGTTGAGACCCAGTACTTC. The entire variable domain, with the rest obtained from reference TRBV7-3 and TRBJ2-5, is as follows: GAGVSQTPSNKVTEKGKYVELRCDPISGHTALYWYRQSLGQGPEFLIYFQGTGAADDSGLPNDRFFAVRPEGSVSTLKIQRTERGDSAVYLCASSLNGGRSVETQYFGPGTRLLVL.

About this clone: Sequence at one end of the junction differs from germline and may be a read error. The CDR3 DNA sequence: TGTGCTAGCAGCTTGAGAGGGGGCCGGCAGTTCTTC. Translating it yields CASSLRGGRQFF. The gene calls are TRBV7-7 and TRBJ2-1; 7 nucleotides agree with TRBD1. There are 12 residues in the CDR3. CDR1 and CDR2 (germline): SSHAT, FNYEAQ (reference sequence).

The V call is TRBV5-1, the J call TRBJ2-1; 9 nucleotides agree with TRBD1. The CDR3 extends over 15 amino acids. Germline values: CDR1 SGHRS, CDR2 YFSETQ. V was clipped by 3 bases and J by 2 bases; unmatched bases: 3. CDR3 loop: CASSSRQGAYNEQFF. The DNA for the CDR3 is TGCGCCAGCAGCTCCCGACAGGGGGCCTACAATGAGCAGTTCTTC.

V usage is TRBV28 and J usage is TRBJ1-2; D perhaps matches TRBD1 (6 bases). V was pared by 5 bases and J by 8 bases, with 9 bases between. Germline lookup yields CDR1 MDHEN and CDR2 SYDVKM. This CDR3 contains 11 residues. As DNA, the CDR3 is TGTGCCAGCAGTACAGGGAAGGGCTACACCTTC. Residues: CASSTGKGYTF.

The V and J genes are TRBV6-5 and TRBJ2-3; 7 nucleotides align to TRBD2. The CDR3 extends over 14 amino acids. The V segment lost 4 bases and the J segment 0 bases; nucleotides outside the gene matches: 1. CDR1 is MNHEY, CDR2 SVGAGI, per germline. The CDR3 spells CASSLAGSTDTQYF. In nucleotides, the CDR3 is TGTGCCAGCAGTTTAGCGGGCAGCACAGATACGCAGTATTTT.

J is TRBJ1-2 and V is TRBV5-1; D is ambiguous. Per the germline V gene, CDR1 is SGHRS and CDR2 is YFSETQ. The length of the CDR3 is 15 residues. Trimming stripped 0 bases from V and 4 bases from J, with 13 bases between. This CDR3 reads CASSLEAGEFYGYTF. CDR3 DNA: TGCGCCAGCAGCTTGGAGGCAGGCGAATTCTATGGCTACACCTTC.

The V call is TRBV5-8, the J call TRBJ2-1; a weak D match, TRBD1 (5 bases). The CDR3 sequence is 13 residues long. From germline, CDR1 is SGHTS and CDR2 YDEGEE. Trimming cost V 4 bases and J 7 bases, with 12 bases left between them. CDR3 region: CASSIDSSNEQFF. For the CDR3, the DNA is TGTGCCAGCAGCATAGACAGTTCGAATGAGCAGTTCTTC. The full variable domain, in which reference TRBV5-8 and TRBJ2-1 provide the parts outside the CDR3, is EAGVTQSPTHLIKTRGQQATLRCSPISGHTSVYWYQQALGLGLQFLLWYDEGEERNRGNFPPRFSGRQFPNYSSELNVNALELEDSALYLCASSIDSSNEQFFGPGTRLTVL.

The CDR3 is CASSSQGLDTQYF. CDR3 in DNA: TGTGCCAGCAGTTCACAGGGGTTAGATACGCAGTATTTT. The rearrangement joins TRBV3-1 (or the pseudogene TRBV3-2) to TRBJ2-3; 7 nucleotides line up with TRBD1. CDR3 length: 13 amino acids. V lost 6 bases and J lost 5; bases outside the gene matches: 5. In germline, CDR1 is LGHDT, CDR2 YNNKEL (reference sequence).

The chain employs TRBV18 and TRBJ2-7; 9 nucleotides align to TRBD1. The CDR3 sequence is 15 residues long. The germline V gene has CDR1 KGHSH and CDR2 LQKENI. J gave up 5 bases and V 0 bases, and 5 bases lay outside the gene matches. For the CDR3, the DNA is TGTGCCAGCTCACCACCGGGACAGGGAACTCACGAGCAGTACTTC. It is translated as CASSPPGQGTHEQYF.

The CDR3, as DNA: TGCGCCAGCAGCTTGGGGGCAGGAGGTGAGACCCAGTACTTC. It codes for CASSLGAGGETQYF. The chain employs TRBV5-1 and TRBJ2-5; D possibly corresponds to TRBD2 (5 bases). Germline assignment: CDR1 SGHRS and CDR2 YFSETQ. The CDR3 is 14 residues long. With 0 bases removed from V and 5 bases from J, the gap between germline ends came to 11 bases. Supplemented by reference TRBV5-1 and TRBJ2-5, the full variable domain reads KAGVTQTPRYLIKTRGQQVTLSCSPISGHRSVSWYQQTPGQGLQFLFEYFSETQRNKGNFPGRFSGRQFSNSRSEMNVSTLELGDSALYLCASSLGAGGETQYFGPGTRLLVL.

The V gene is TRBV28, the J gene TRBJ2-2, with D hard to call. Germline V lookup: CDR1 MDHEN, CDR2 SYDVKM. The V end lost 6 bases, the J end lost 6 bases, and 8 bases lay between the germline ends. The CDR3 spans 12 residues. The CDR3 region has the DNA TGTGCCAGCAGCCCCCCATCCGGGGAGCTGTTTTTT. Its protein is CASSPPSGELFF. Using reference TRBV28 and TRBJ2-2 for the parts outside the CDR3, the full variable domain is DVKVTQSSRYLVKRTGEKVFLECVQDMDHENMFWYRQDPGLGLRLIYFSYDVKMKEKGDIPEGYSVSREKKERFSLILESASTNQTSMYLCASSPPSGELFFGEGSRLTVL.